The sequence of this T cell receptor beta chain was determined in a study of cytomegalovirus exposure and HLA in healthy donors. Study-level findings and limits: The study put some 150 TCR beta chains on its list as cytomegalovirus-associated. Researchers left out some V segments, among them TRBV6-2 and TRBV6-3, as indistinguishable.

Per germline, CDR1 MGHRA and CDR2 YSYEKL. The CDR3 is made up of 17 amino acids. Trimming took 4 bases from V and 2 from J; bases not matched to a gene: 13. A word on this clone: Antigen: not known.

Primers: 60 Vbeta forward and 13 Jbeta reverse. Method: immunoSEQ multiplex PCR; TCRdb's copy keeps in-frame clones and lacks some. The sample records hundreds of thousands of clones, roughly 80% being singletons. The material sequenced was PBMCs. The source of this sequence is a male donor in good health and CMV-seronegative. V usage is TRBV4-1 and J usage is TRBJ2-7, with 8 nucleotides matching TRBD2. CDR3 DNA: TGCGCCAGCAGCCGGGCCGTGACTAGCGAGCTCGCCTACGAGCAGTACTTC. Translated, it gives CASSRAVTSELAYEQYF.